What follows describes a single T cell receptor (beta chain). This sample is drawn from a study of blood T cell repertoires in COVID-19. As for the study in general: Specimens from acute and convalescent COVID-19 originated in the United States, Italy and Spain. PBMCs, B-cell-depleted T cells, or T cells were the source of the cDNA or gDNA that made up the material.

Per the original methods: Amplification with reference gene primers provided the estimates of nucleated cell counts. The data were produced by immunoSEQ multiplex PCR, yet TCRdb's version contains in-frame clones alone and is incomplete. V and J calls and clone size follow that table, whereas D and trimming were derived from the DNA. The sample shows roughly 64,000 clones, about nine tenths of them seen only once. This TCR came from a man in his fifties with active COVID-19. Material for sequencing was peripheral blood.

The CDR3 is CASSSLSQAWSGEQYF. The CDR3 nucleotides read TGTGCCAGCAGCTCCCTTAGCCAAGCCTGGTCTGGGGAGCAGTACTTC. The chain links TRBV9 to TRBJ2-7; D is undetermined. CDR3 length: 16 residues. Germline V lookup: CDR1 SGDLS, CDR2 YYNGEE. Trimming removed 4 bases from V and 7 bases from J, with 24 bases in between.